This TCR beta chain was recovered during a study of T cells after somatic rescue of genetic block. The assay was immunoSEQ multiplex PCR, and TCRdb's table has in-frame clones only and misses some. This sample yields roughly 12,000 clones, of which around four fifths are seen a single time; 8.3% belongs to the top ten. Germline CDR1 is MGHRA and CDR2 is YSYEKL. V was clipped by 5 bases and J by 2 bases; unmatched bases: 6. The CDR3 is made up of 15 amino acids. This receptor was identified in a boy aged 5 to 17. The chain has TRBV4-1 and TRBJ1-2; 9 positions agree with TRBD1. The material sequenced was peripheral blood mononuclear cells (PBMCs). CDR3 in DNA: TGCGCCAGCAGCATTGGACAGGGGTGGAACTATGGCTACACCTTC. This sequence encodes CASSIGQGWNYGYTF.